What follows describes a single T cell receptor (beta chain). Its antigen is not known. This specimen comes from a study of blood T cells in healthy people across ages. Points from the study as a whole: Compared with aged donors, long-lived donors showed fewer expanded clones, suggesting selection.

CDR1 is SNHLY, CDR2 FYNNEI, per germline. V lost 6 bases and J lost 0, with 9 bases in between. The length of the CDR3 is 15 residues. The authors ran a second PCR of about 6 to 12 cycles using a sample-barcoded 5' primer and a J-beta primer mix. In TCRdb, the 5' RACE reads were re-called with MiXCR into one record per CDR3 protein. This sample carries approximately 1,100,000 distinct CDR3 sequences, under 55% of them seen once, and the ten largest clones take 18%. Sequences were obtained from blood. The sequence was collected from a woman aged 55-69 years in good health. V and J are TRBV2 and TRBJ2-6; D is undetermined. CDR3 DNA: TGTGCCAGCAGGCATCTAAGCTCTGGGGCCAACGTCCTGACTTTC. This sequence encodes CASRHLSSGANVLTF. Full variable domain (missing parts from reference TRBV2 and TRBJ2-6): EPEVTQTPSHQVTQMGQEVILRCVPISNHLYFYWYRQILGQKVEFLVSFYNNEISEKSEIFDDQFSVERPDGSNFTLKIRSTKLEDSAMYFCASRHLSSGANVLTFGAGSRLTVL.